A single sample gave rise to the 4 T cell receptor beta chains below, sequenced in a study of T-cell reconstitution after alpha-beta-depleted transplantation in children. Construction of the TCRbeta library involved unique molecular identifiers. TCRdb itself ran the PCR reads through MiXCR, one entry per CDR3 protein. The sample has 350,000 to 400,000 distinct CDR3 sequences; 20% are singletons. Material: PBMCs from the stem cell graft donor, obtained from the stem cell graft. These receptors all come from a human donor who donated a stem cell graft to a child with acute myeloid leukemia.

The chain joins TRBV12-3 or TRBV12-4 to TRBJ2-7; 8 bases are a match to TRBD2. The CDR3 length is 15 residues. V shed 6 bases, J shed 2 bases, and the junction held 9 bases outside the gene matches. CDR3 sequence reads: CASSLDNGRAYEQYF. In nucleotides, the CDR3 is TGTGCCAGCAGCTTGGACAACGGGAGGGCCTACGAGCAGTACTTC.

CDR3 in DNA: TGCAGTGCTCGCCGCCCGCCCCACAATGAGCAGTTCTTC. As protein: CSARRPPHNEQFF. The chain has TRBV20-1 and TRBJ2-1; D is ambiguous. The V end lost 5 bases, the J end lost 5 bases, and 13 bases lay between the germline ends. The CDR3 length is 13 residues. The germline gives CDR1 DFQATT, CDR2 SNEGSKA (reference sequence).

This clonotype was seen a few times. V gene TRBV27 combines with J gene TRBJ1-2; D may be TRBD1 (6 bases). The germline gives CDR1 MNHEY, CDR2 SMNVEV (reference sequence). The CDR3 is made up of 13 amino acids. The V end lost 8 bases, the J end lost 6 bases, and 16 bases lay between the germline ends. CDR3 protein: CASPPGGQNGYTF. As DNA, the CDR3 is TGTGCCAGCCCCCCGGGGGGGCAGAATGGCTACACCTTC.

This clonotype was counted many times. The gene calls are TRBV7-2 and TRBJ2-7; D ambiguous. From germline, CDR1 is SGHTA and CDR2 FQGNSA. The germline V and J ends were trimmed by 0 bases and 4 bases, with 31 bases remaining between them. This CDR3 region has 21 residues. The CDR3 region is CASSLAGPGAHNLRDAYEQYF. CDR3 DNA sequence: TGTGCCAGCAGCTTAGCGGGCCCGGGTGCCCACAACCTACGTGATGCATACGAGCAGTACTTC.